The present T cell receptor (beta chain) was sequenced within a study of cytomegalovirus exposure and HLA in healthy donors. Study-wide points: Per a prior analysis, the majority of TCR beta V segments were productive roughly 87% or roughly 30% of the time.

The length of the CDR3 is 16 residues. PCR involved 60 Vbeta and 13 Jbeta primers. This table comes from immunoSEQ multiplex PCR, and its TCRdb copy is limited to in-frame clones, with some not included. The table has roughly 150,000 clones, 70% to 80% seen once; the top ten hold around 2%. Of note for this clone: Its target is unknown.

Healthy bone marrow donors made up the donors. The receptor was isolated from a man aged 30 to 45 in good health and CMV-seronegative. This sequence joins TRBV12-2 and TRBJ2-7; the table assigns TRBD2, which was not confirmed against the DNA. TRBV12-2 is a pseudogene. Sequenced: PBMCs. The CDR3 reads CASRLDPSGQLYEQYF. CDR3 bases: TGTGCAAGTCGCTTAGATCCTAGCGGACAACTCTACGAGCAGTACTTC.